The 18 T cell receptor beta chains presented below share a single source sample, sequenced in a study of blood T cell repertoires in COVID-19. The data were produced by immunoSEQ multiplex PCR, yet TCRdb's version contains in-frame clones alone and is incomplete. The top ten hold around 15% of the sample, which has 30,000 to 45,000 clones, about 85% seen once. Material: peripheral blood. These receptors were collected from a human donor in a cohort sampled during active COVID-19.

This rearrangement joins TRBV11-3 to TRBJ2-3; weak D call: TRBD2 (5 bases). Trimming cost V 4 bases and J 3 bases, with 20 bases left between them. CDR3 length equals 17 residues. The germline CDR1 and CDR2 sequences are SGHNT and YENEEA. The CDR3 is CASSSGRLRSGTDTQYF. The CDR3 nucleotides read TGTGCCAGCAGCTCCGGGCGACTCCGGTCGGGAACAGATACGCAGTATTTT.

The chain joins TRBV7-2 to TRBJ2-3; D remains ambiguous. V lost 4 bases, J lost 6 bases, and 14 bases lay in between. There are 14 residues in the CDR3. CDR1 and CDR2 (germline): SGHTA, FQGNSA. The DNA for the CDR3 is TGTGCCAGCAGCTGGTACGAGACTGATGATACGCAGTATTTT. Amino acid sequence: CASSWYETDDTQYF.

The rearrangement links TRBV5-6 to TRBJ2-7; TRBD1 agrees at 9 bases. CDR3 size: 15 residues. CDR1 and CDR2 (germline): SGHDT, YYEEEE. V was clipped by 1 base and J by 3 bases; unmatched bases: 5. CDR3 bases: TGTGCCAGCAGCTTGTACGACAGGGGGTTCTACGAGCAGTACTTC. This gives the protein CASSLYDRGFYEQYF.

The chain employs TRBV6-6 and TRBJ1-1; TRBD1 matches at 7 bases. Germline CDR1 and CDR2: MNHNY and SVGAGI (reference sequence). This CDR3 has 14 amino acids. V shed 7 bases and J 2 bases; nucleotides not matched to a gene: 7. In DNA form, the CDR3 reads TGTGCCAGCACTCGGACAGGTGAAAACACTGAAGCTTTCTTT. This codes for CASTRTGENTEAFF.

This chain joins TRBV6-5 and TRBJ1-2; D may be TRBD1 (5 bases). Trimming stripped 6 bases from V and 2 bases from J, with 10 bases between. Germline CDR1 is MNHEY and CDR2 is SVGAGI. The CDR3 extends over 13 amino acids. This CDR3 reads CASRATVNYGYTF. In DNA, the CDR3 is TGTGCCAGCAGGGCGACAGTGAACTATGGCTACACCTTC.

The chain combines TRBV28 with TRBJ1-2; no clear D. The CDR3 totals 14 residues. Trimming took off 4 bases at V and 4 bases at J, with 13 bases between the two ends. The germline gives CDR1 MDHEN, CDR2 SYDVKM. CDR3 residues: CASSSLVSGYGYTF. The CDR3 DNA reads as TGTGCCAGCAGTTCCCTCGTGAGTGGCTATGGCTACACCTTC.

The chain combines TRBV11-2 with TRBJ2-7; D gene ambiguous. The CDR3 spans 13 residues. Germline V gene sequence: CDR1 SGHAT, CDR2 FQNNGV. Deletions cut 0 bases from V and 2 bases from J, with 5 bases between. The CDR3 region is CASSLDNTYEQYF. CDR3 in DNA: TGTGCCAGCAGCTTAGACAACACCTACGAGCAGTACTTC.

The chain uses TRBV24-1 and TRBJ1-3, with D unclear. Germline loops: CDR1 KGHDR, CDR2 SFDVKD. V was cut by 5 bases and J by 0 bases, with 16 bases left in between. This CDR3 has 17 residues. CDR3 protein: CATSASAPGLSGNTIYF. In DNA, the CDR3 is TGTGCCACCAGTGCTTCTGCCCCGGGTCTCTCTGGAAACACCATATATTTT.

This clone was counted once. The rearrangement links TRBV20-1 to TRBJ1-5; tentative D call: TRBD1 (5 bases). The CDR3 consists of 11 residues. Germline V gene sequence: CDR1 DFQATT, CDR2 SNEGSKA (reference sequence). Trimming shortened V by 7 bases and J by 3 bases, and 7 bases separated the two germline ends. The DNA for the CDR3 is TGCAGTGTACAGGACAATCAGCCCCAGCATTTT. Translation gives CSVQDNQPQHF.

V gene TRBV7-3 combines with J gene TRBJ2-1; 12 bases agree with TRBD2. The V and J ends lost 4 bases and 7 bases, in that order; junction bases with no gene match: 8. The CDR3 loop spans 16 amino acids. Germline V gives CDR1 SGHTA, CDR2 FQGTGA. The CDR3 region has the DNA TGTGCCAGCAGCTCCCTAGCGGGGGGGCTGAAGAATGAGCAGTTCTTC. This codes for CASSSLAGGLKNEQFF. The full variable domain, in which reference TRBV7-3 and TRBJ2-1 provide the parts outside the CDR3, is GAGVSQTPSNKVTEKGKYVELRCDPISGHTALYWYRQSLGQGPEFLIYFQGTGAADDSGLPNDRFFAVRPEGSVSTLKIQRTERGDSAVYLCASSSLAGGLKNEQFFGPGTRLTVL.

The chain has TRBV3-1 (or the pseudogene TRBV3-2) and TRBJ1-6; tentative D call: TRBD1 (5 bases). V gave up 5 bases and J gave up 9 bases, with 17 bases separating them. The CDR3 runs 15 residues. Per the germline V gene, CDR1 is LGHDT and CDR2 is YNNKEL (reference sequence). CDR3 DNA: TGTGCCAGCAGCTTACAGGACGTTGGTTTTTCACCCCTCCACTTT. This sequence encodes CASSLQDVGFSPLHF.

The chain couples TRBV3-1 (or the pseudogene TRBV3-2) to TRBJ2-3; no reliable D call. CDR1 and CDR2 from the germline V gene are LGHDT and YNNKEL (reference sequence). The germline V and J ends were trimmed by 1 base and 0 bases, with 8 bases remaining between them. The CDR3 covers 15 residues. CDR3 DNA sequence: TGTGCCAGCAGCCAAGGCGGTGCTAGCACAGATACGCAGTATTTT. This gives the protein CASSQGGASTDTQYF.

V and J are TRBV4-3 and TRBJ1-4, with 7 bases identical to TRBD1. Germline V gives CDR1 LGHNA, CDR2 YSLEER. The CDR3 consists of 14 residues. V gave up 2 bases and J gave up 4 bases; unmatched junction bases: 1. CDR3: CASSQTGDNEKLFF. CDR3 nucleotides: TGCGCCAGCAGCCAAACAGGGGATAATGAAAAACTGTTTTTT.

This sequence joins TRBV18 and TRBJ2-6; 8 nucleotides agree with TRBD1. This CDR3 is built from 18 residues. Germline loops: CDR1 KGHSH, CDR2 LQKENI. J lost 2 bases, V lost 4 bases, and 10 bases had no gene match. This CDR3 is CASSLRDRSSPGANVLTF. CDR3 DNA: TGTGCCAGCTCACTTCGGGACAGGAGCTCCCCTGGGGCCAACGTCCTGACTTTC.

V usage is TRBV11-2 and J usage is TRBJ2-1; 13 bases match TRBD2. This CDR3 comprises 17 residues. Germline assignment: CDR1 SGHAT and CDR2 FQNNGV. The V segment lost 0 bases and the J segment 4 bases; nucleotides outside the gene matches: 3. As DNA, the CDR3 is TGTGCCAGCAGCTTAGACCGACTAGCGGGGGGATACAATGAGCAGTTCTTC. This translates into CASSLDRLAGGYNEQFF.

This chain links TRBV7-2 with TRBJ1-3; 8 nucleotides align to TRBD1. The germline CDR1 and CDR2 sequences are SGHTA and FQGNSA. This CDR3 region has 14 residues. V was clipped by 3 bases and J by 3 bases; unmatched bases: 1. DNA for the CDR3: TGTGCCAGCAGCTTGACAGGGGATGGAAACACCATATATTTT. Encoded protein: CASSLTGDGNTIYF. Filled out from reference TRBV7-2 and TRBJ1-3, the complete variable domain reads GAGVSQSPSNKVTEKGKDVELRCDPISGHTALYWYRQSLGQGLEFLIYFQGNSAPDKSGLPSDRFSAERTGGSVSTLTIQRTQQEDSAVYLCASSLTGDGNTIYFGEGSWLTVV.

This clone turned up a few times. The chain recombines TRBV9 with TRBJ2-7; TRBD1 might be the D (5 bases). The CDR3 is made up of 13 amino acids. Trimming stripped 4 bases from V and 4 bases from J, with 12 bases between. CDR1 is SGDLS and CDR2 is YYNGEE in the germline V gene. The CDR3: CASSPSGIYEQYF. For the CDR3, the DNA is TGTGCCAGCAGCCCCTCAGGGATTTACGAGCAGTACTTC.

This sequence joins TRBV5-6 and TRBJ1-5; no clear D. The germline V gene encodes CDR1 SGHDT and CDR2 YYEEEE. Trimming left V 4 bases short and J 2 bases short, with 19 bases between. This CDR3 has 17 residues. The CDR3 spells CASSEGGQRLGNQPQHF. CDR3 bases: TGTGCCAGCAGCGAGGGCGGGCAGAGATTGGGCAATCAGCCCCAGCATTTT.